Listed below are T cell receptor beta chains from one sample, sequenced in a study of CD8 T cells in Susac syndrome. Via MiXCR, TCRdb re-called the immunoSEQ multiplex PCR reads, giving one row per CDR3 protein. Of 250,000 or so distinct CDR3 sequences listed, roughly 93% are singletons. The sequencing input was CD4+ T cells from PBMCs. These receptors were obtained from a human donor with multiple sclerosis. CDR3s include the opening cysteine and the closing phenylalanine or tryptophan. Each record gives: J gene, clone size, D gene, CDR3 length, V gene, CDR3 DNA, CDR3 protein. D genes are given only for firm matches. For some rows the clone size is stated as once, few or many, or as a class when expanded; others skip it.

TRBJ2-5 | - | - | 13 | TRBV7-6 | TGTGCCAGCAGCTTAGTCGTCCTGGAGACCCAGTACTTC | CASSLVVLETQYF
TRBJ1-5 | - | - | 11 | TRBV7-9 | TGTGCCAGCAGCTCCAACGGGGCCCAGCATTTT | CASSSNGAQHF
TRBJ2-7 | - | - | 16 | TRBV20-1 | TGCAGTGCTAGAGGGACGGACTTCGCGGTTCGTGTGGGGCAGTACTTC | CSARGTDFAVRVGQYF
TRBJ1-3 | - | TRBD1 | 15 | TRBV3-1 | TGTGCCAGCAGCCAACGGACAGGCTCTGGAAACACCATATATTTT | CASSQRTGSGNTIYF
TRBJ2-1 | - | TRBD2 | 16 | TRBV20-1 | TGCAGTGCCTCCCGGGGGTTACTAGCGGGAGATCAATCCCAGTTCTTC | CSASRGLLAGDQSQFF
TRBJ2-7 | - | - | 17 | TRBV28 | TGTGCCAGCAGTCCCTACGGCGCCGGGGAGTCCCCTTACGAGCAGTACTTC | CASSPYGAGESPYEQYF
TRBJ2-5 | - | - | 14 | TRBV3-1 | TGTGCCAGCAGCCAATCTGGGTACCAAGAGACCCAGTACTTC | CASSQSGYQETQYF
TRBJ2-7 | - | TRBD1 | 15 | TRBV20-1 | TGCAGTGCTAGAACCGGGACAGGGGCGTCTACGGGGCAGTACTTC | CSARTGTGASTGQYF
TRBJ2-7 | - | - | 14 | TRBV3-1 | TGTGCCAGCAGCCAAGTCGGCCAGGGCTACGAGCAGTACTTC | CASSQVGQGYEQYF
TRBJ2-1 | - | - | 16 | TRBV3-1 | TGTGCCAGCGCACTCGGAGGGCTAGCTAACTACAATGAGCAGTTCTTC | CASALGGLANYNEQFF
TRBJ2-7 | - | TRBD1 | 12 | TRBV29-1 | TGCAGCGGAACCGGGACAGCCTACGAGCAGTACTTC | CSGTGTAYEQYF
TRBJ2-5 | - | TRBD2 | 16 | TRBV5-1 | TGCGCCAGCAGCTTATTGGCGGGGGGGCTTCAAGAGACCCAGTACTTC | CASSLLAGGLQETQYF
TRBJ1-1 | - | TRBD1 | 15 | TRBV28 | TGTGCCAGCAGTCCCACCGGGACAGGGACCCCTGAAGCTTTCTTT | CASSPTGTGTPEAFF
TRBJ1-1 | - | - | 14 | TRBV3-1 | TGTGCCAGCAGCCACTCCGGGGGTGGCAGGTGGGTTTTCTTT | CASSHSGGGRWVFF
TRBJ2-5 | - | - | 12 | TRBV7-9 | TGTGCCAGCAGCTTAGATTCGGGAACCCAGTACTTC | CASSLDSGTQYF
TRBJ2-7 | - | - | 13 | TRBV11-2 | TGTGCCAGCAGCTCGATCACTAGAAACGAGCAGTACTTC | CASSSITRNEQYF
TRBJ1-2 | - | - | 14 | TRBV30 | TGTGCCTGGAGCCTAATCCCCGGACAGACGGGCTACACCTTC | CAWSLIPGQTGYTF
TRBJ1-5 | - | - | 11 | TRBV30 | TGTGCCTGGAGTTTGGGTGCCTGGCAGCATTTT | CAWSLGAWQHF
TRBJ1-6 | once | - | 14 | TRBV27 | TGTGCCAGCAGTCCCCGTTTCGATAATTCACCCCTCCACTTT | CASSPRFDNSPLHF
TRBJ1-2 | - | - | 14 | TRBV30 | TGTGCCTGGAGTACAGGCCGGTCGTATATTGGCTACACCTTC | CAWSTGRSYIGYTF
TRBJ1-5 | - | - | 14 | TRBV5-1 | TGCGCCAGCAGCTTGGAGGGCCGTCAAGATTCACAGCATTTT | CASSLEGRQDSQHF
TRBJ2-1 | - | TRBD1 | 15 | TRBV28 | TGTGCCAGCAGTCGAGCGACAGGGCCCTACAATGAGCAGTTCTTC | CASSRATGPYNEQFF
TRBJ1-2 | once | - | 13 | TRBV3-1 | TGTGCCAGCAGCCGTAGTAACGCATATGGCTACACCTTC | CASSRSNAYGYTF
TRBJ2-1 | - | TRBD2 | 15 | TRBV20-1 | TGCAGTGCCAGGACTAGCGGGAACTCCTACAATGAGCAGTTCTTC | CSARTSGNSYNEQFF
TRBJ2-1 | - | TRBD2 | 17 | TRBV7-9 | TGTGCCAGCAGCCTAGGGGGACTAGCGGGGGAGAACAATGAGCAGTTCTTC | CASSLGGLAGENNEQFF
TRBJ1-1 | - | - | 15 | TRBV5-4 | TGTGCCAGCAGCTTGGGTCGTCAGGTGAACACTGAAGCTTTCTTT | CASSLGRQVNTEAFF
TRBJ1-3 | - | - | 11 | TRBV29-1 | TGCAGCGTGGTAGAGGGAAACACCATATATTTT | CSVVEGNTIYF
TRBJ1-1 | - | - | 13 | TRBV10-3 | TGTGCCATCAGGACCTCCCCGGTGACTGAAGCTTTCTTT | CAIRTSPVTEAFF
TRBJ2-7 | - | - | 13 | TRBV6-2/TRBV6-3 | TGTGCCAGCAGTTACGCAGGGCTCGACGAGCAGTACTTC | CASSYAGLDEQYF
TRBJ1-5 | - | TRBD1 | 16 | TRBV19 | TGTGCCAGTAGAGGACAGGATCCAAGCCTGAGTCAGCCCCAGCATTTT | CASRGQDPSLSQPQHF
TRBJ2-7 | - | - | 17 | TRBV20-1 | TGCAGTGCTAGTAGATCATTGGGGGGCCCGGATCCTTACGAGCAGTACTTC | CSASRSLGGPDPYEQYF
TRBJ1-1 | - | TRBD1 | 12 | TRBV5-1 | TGCGCCAGTGGACAGGGGAGAACTGAAGCTTTCTTT | CASGQGRTEAFF
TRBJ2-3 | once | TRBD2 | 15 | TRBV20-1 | TGCAGTGCTGGGGGTGCGGGGGTCCATCAGGATACGCAGTATTTT | CSAGGAGVHQDTQYF
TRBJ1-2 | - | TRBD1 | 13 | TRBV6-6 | TGTGCCAGCTCAATCGACAGGGCCTATGGCTACACCTTC | CASSIDRAYGYTF
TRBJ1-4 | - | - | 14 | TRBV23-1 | TGCGCCAGCAGTTTTGAGGGGCGAGAAGAAAAACTGTTTTTT | CASSFEGREEKLFF
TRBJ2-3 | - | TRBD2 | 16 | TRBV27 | TGTGCCAGCAGTACTAGAGCGGGGGGACTGGGAGATACGCAGTATTTT | CASSTRAGGLGDTQYF
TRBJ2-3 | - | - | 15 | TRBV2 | TGTGCCAGCAGTCGCCTCAGGGGGGGTGAGGATACGCAGTATTTT | CASSRLRGGEDTQYF
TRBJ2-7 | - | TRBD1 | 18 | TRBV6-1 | TGTGCCAGCACCAACCCGCCCGGGACAGGGGGTTGGTCCTACGAGCAGTACTTC | CASTNPPGTGGWSYEQYF
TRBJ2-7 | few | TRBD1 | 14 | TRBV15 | TGTGCCACCAGCACGCGGACAGGGTCTCACGAGCAGTACTTC | CATSTRTGSHEQYF
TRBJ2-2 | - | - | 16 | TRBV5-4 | TGTGCCAGCAGCTTGGTTGGCAGGATTAACACCGGGGAGCTGTTTTTT | CASSLVGRINTGELFF
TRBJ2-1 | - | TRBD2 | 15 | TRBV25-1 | TGTGCCAGCACCCGTAGCGGGAATGTCCCTAATGAGCAGTTCTTC | CASTRSGNVPNEQFF
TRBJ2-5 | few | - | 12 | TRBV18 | TGTGCCAGCTCCCCGCAGAGGGAGACCCAGTACTTC | CASSPQRETQYF
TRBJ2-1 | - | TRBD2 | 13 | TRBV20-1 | TGCAGTGCTAGACTAGCGGGGGGGGATGAGCAGTTCTTC | CSARLAGGDEQFF
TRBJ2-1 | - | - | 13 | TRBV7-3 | TGTGCCAGCGGCGCGGGGCTATACAATGAGCAGTTCTTC | CASGAGLYNEQFF
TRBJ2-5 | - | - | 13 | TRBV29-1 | TGCAGCGTTGAATCAGGGTTGGGGGAGACCCAGTACTTC | CSVESGLGETQYF
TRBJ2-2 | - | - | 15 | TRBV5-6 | TGTGCCAGCAGCTTGGGACAGGTATTCACCGGGGAGCTGTTTTTT | CASSLGQVFTGELFF
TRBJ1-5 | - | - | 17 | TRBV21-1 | TGTGCCAGCAGCAAAGTAGTGTTTGGGACAGCTGATCAGCCCCAGCATTTT | CASSKVVFGTADQPQHF
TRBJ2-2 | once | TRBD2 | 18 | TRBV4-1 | TGCGCCAGCAGCCCCGGACTAGCGGGGCCCTCGAACACCGGGGAGCTGTTTTTT | CASSPGLAGPSNTGELFF